The 30 T cell receptor beta chains given below trace back to one sample, sequenced in a study of cytomegalovirus exposure and HLA in healthy donors. Researchers ran the PCR with 60 Vbeta and 13 Jbeta primers. Assay used: immunoSEQ multiplex PCR; TCRdb lists only in-frame clones, some missing. The data hold 100,000 to 120,000 clones, with under 80% observed a single time. Sequencing was done on a sample of PBMCs. Receptor source: a woman aged 35 to 49 in good health and CMV-seropositive.

The chain combines TRBV7-3 with TRBJ2-2; a possible D gene is TRBD1 (6 bases). CDR1 is SGHTA, CDR2 FQGTGA, per germline. Trimming cost V 5 bases and J 1 base, with 11 bases left between them. The CDR3 sequence is 15 residues long. CDR3 in DNA: TGTGCCAGCAGCGTACAGGGACAGAACACCGGGGAGCTGTTTTTT. Its translation is CASSVQGQNTGELFF. The full variable domain, with the rest looked up from reference TRBV7-3 and TRBJ2-2, is GAGVSQTPSNKVTEKGKYVELRCDPISGHTALYWYRQSLGQGPEFLIYFQGTGAADDSGLPNDRFFAVRPEGSVSTLKIQRTERGDSAVYLCASSVQGQNTGELFFGEGSRLTVL.

The CDR3: CATSRGAAGSYNEQFF. CDR3 nucleotide sequence: TGTGCCACCAGCAGAGGGGCCGCGGGCTCCTACAATGAGCAGTTCTTC. The genes are TRBV15 and TRBJ2-1; a weak D match, TRBD2 (5 bases). V was clipped by 1 base and J by 0 bases, with 10 bases between them. Germline CDR1 is LNHNV and CDR2 is YYDKDF (reference sequence). The CDR3 has 16 amino acids. The full variable domain, with the rest looked up from reference TRBV15 and TRBJ2-1, is DAMVIQNPRYQVTQFGKPVTLSCSQTLNHNVMYWYQQKSSQAPKLLFHYYDKDFNNEADTPDNFQSRRPNTSFCFLDIRSPGLGDTAMYLCATSRGAAGSYNEQFFGPGTRLTVL.

The chain combines TRBV5-1 with TRBJ2-1, with TRBD2 identical over 11 bases. Trimming at V came to 5 bases and at J to 9 bases, leaving 13 bases not matched to a gene. The CDR3 covers 16 residues. Germline V gene sequence: CDR1 SGHRS, CDR2 YFSETQ. DNA for the CDR3: TGCGCCAGCAGGCCGACCACTAGCGGGAGTTCGGCTGAGCAGTTCTTC. The encoded protein is CASRPTTSGSSAEQFF.

The chain carries TRBV27 and TRBJ1-5, with 7 bases fitting TRBD1. In germline, CDR1 is MNHEY, CDR2 SMNVEV (reference sequence). The CDR3 has 16 amino acids. With 6 bases clipped from V and 4 bases from J, the junction kept 12 bases outside the gene matches. The CDR3 loop is CASRYRGGTPNQPQHF. The CDR3 nucleotides read TGTGCCAGCAGGTACAGGGGTGGTACGCCTAATCAGCCCCAGCATTTT.

This clone has more than one count but fewer than ten. The chain uses TRBV5-6 and TRBJ1-2, with 9 positions matching TRBD1. This CDR3 has 13 residues. V gave up 4 bases and J gave up 6 bases; unmatched junction bases: 4. Looked up from germline, CDR1 is SGHDT and CDR2 is YYEEEE. CDR3 loop: CASSQGQGNGYTF. CDR3 DNA sequence: TGTGCCAGCAGCCAGGGACAGGGAAATGGCTACACCTTC.

The chain has TRBV9 and TRBJ2-2; 10 bases are a match to TRBD1. The germline V gene encodes CDR1 SGDLS and CDR2 YYNGEE. V dropped 3 bases and J dropped 6; count of bases not matched to a gene: 14. The CDR3 is made up of 18 amino acids. The CDR3 is CASSARDRGIIEAGELFF. The CDR3 DNA reads TGTGCCAGCAGCGCACGGGACAGGGGAATTATTGAGGCCGGGGAGCTGTTTTTT.

CDR3 nucleotides: TGCGCCAGCAGCCCCCGACTAGCGGGGGGGCCCCATGAGCAGTTCTTC. Protein: CASSPRLAGGPHEQFF. This rearrangement joins TRBV5-1 to TRBJ2-1; 14 nucleotides match TRBD2. Germline values: CDR1 SGHRS, CDR2 YFSETQ. V lost 4 bases to trimming and J lost 8 bases; unmatched junction nucleotides: 8. The CDR3 contains 16 residues.

This chain connects TRBV5-1 to TRBJ2-3; D is possibly TRBD1 (6 bases). Between the trimmed V and J ends, which lost 4 bases and 3 bases, there was a span of 18 bases. Per the germline V gene, CDR1 is SGHRS and CDR2 is YFSETQ. The CDR3 runs to 16 residues. The CDR3 region has the DNA TGCGCCAGCAGCCCCCCCGGGAATCAGGGGACAGATACGCAGTATTTT. It encodes CASSPPGNQGTDTQYF.

The chain has TRBV11-1 and TRBJ2-7, with a possible D match to TRBD1 (5 bases). V was shortened by 5 bases and J by 5 bases, with 13 bases between the two germline ends. There are 13 residues in the CDR3. Germline CDR1 SGHAT, CDR2 FQDESV (reference sequence). CDR3 bases: TGTGCCAGCAGCACCTCCCGCAGGGACGAGCAGTACTTC. Protein: CASSTSRRDEQYF.

The rearrangement uses TRBV7-9 and TRBJ2-5; TRBD1 agrees at 9 bases. Gene TRBJ2-7 matches the end of the DNA better, so the J call may be wrong. CDR1 and CDR2 (germline): SEHNR, FQNEAQ (reference sequence). The CDR3 runs 16 residues. CDR3 sequence: CASSLGRDREGHEQYF. For the CDR3, the DNA is TGTGCCAGCAGCTTAGGGAGGGACAGGGAAGGCCACGAGCAGTACTTC.

The V call is TRBV5-1, the J call TRBJ2-7; D perhaps matches TRBD2 (6 bases). The CDR3 is 13 amino acids. Between the trimmed V and J ends, which lost 4 bases and 0 bases, there was a span of 8 bases. The germline V gene encodes CDR1 SGHRS and CDR2 YFSETQ. In DNA form, the CDR3 reads TGCGCCAGCAGCGACGGGAGCTCCTACGAGCAGTACTTC. Translation: CASSDGSSYEQYF.

This clone was seen more than once but under ten times. The chain carries TRBV6-1 and TRBJ1-4; weak D call: TRBD1 (6 bases). Germline CDR1 is MNHNS and CDR2 is SASEGT. V shed 5 bases and J shed 8 bases, with 15 bases lying between them. The CDR3 is 14 residues long. CDR3 DNA sequence: TGTGCCAGCAGTTCTCAGGGACACGCAGAAAAACTGTTTTTT. Translation: CASSSQGHAEKLFF.

This clone was seen once. The chain combines TRBV10-1 with TRBJ2-1; D gene ambiguous. The CDR3 is 17 residues long. From germline, CDR1 is WNHNN and CDR2 SYGVQD (reference sequence). Trimming removed 1 base at V and 4 bases at J, with 17 bases between. In nucleotides, the CDR3 is TGCGCCAGCAGTGAGTACAGTATCCGCCATAATTACAATGAGCAGTTCTTC. Encoded protein: CASSEYSIRHNYNEQFF.

V and J are TRBV11-3 and TRBJ1-1; 8 bases are shared with TRBD1. V shed 4 bases and J 7 bases; nucleotides not matched to a gene: 5. This CDR3 contains 13 residues. Germline assignment: CDR1 SGHNT and CDR2 YENEEA. The CDR3 nucleotides read TGTGCCAGCAGCTCCCGAGACAGGGGTGAAGCTTTCTTT. The encoded protein is CASSSRDRGEAFF.

The gene calls are TRBV7-3 and TRBJ1-1, with no clear D. Per germline, CDR1 SGHTA and CDR2 FQGTGA. Trimming took off 3 bases at V and 3 bases at J, with 17 bases between the two ends. The CDR3 covers 16 residues. CDR3: CASSFDPLRVDTEAFF. For the CDR3, the DNA is TGTGCCAGCAGCTTCGACCCCCTGAGGGTAGACACTGAAGCTTTCTTT.

This clone occurred once. The gene calls are TRBV4-2 and TRBJ2-7; D not resolved. V was shortened by 1 base and J by 2 bases, with 12 bases between the two germline ends. The germline CDR1 and CDR2 sequences are LGHNA and YNFKEQ. The CDR3 is 15 residues long. The CDR3 sequence is CASSQGFTTTYEQYF. The CDR3 region has the DNA TGTGCCAGCAGCCAAGGGTTTACTACCACCTACGAGCAGTACTTC.

This clone was seen a handful of times. The rearrangement links TRBV6-1 to TRBJ1-1, with D perhaps TRBD1 (6 bases). CDR1 and CDR2 (germline): MNHNS, SASEGT. V lost 0 bases and J lost 3, with 11 bases in between. The CDR3 sequence is 15 residues long. The CDR3 reads CASSEAYRAHTEAFF. The DNA for the CDR3 is TGTGCCAGCAGTGAAGCATACAGGGCTCACACTGAAGCTTTCTTT.

The rearrangement joins TRBV7-3 to TRBJ2-2; TRBD2 matches at 15 bases. Unmatched junction bases numbered 13, after V lost 6 bases and J lost 2 bases. Germline CDR1 and CDR2: SGHTA and FQGTGA. This CDR3 contains 20 residues. This chain's CDR3 is CASRPVPGLAGGTNTGELFF. As DNA, the CDR3 is TGTGCCAGCAGGCCCGTCCCGGGACTAGCGGGGGGAACTAACACCGGGGAGCTGTTTTTT.

This chain links TRBV9 with TRBJ2-7, with TRBD2 as a possible D gene (6 bases). V shed 1 base and J shed 4 bases, with 9 bases lying between them. The CDR3 length is 13 residues. Germline V gene lookup returns CDR1 SGDLS and CDR2 YYNGEE. CDR3 nucleotides: TGTGCCAGCAGCGTATCGGGGGAATACGAGCAGTACTTC. It is translated as CASSVSGEYEQYF.

This clone was found a few times. The V and J genes are TRBV28 and TRBJ1-5; 7 bases agree with TRBD1. V lost 5 bases and J lost 5; bases outside the gene matches: 15. Germline assignment: CDR1 MDHEN and CDR2 SYDVKM. The CDR3 runs to 17 residues. The CDR3 coding sequence is TGTGCCAGCAGTCCACTTCGGACAGGAGGGATAGATCAGCCCCAGCATTTT. It yields the protein CASSPLRTGGIDQPQHF.

The rearrangement joins TRBV4-3 to TRBJ2-7; perhaps TRBD1 as D (6 bases). V dropped 3 bases and J dropped 1 base, with 19 bases sitting between them. Per the germline V gene, CDR1 is LGHNA and CDR2 is YSLEER. The CDR3 contains 17 residues. The CDR3 loop is CASSHRYRDTGSYEQYF. The DNA of the CDR3 is TGCGCCAGCAGCCATAGATACCGGGACACCGGTTCCTACGAGCAGTACTTC.

The chain joins TRBV13 to TRBJ2-4; 11 positions agree with TRBD2. V dropped 0 bases and J dropped 8; count of bases not matched to a gene: 6. CDR3 length equals 16 residues. Germline V CDR1 and CDR2: PRHDT, FYEKMQ (reference sequence). CDR3 sequence (DNA): TGTGCCAGCAGCTTAGGACTAGCGGGAGCGGGTGACATTCAGTACTTC. Translating gives CASSLGLAGAGDIQYF.

As for this clone: This specimen includes other DNA sequences encoding the same CDR3. The chain joins TRBV5-4 to TRBJ1-6; TRBD1 matches 10 bases. Germline CDR1 SGHNT, CDR2 YYREEE (reference sequence). The J segment lost 4 bases and the V segment lost 4 bases, leaving 11 bases of the junction unmatched. The CDR3 spans 18 residues. CDR3 coding DNA: TGTGCCAGCAGCCCCGAAATCCGACAGGGGGCTTATAATTCACCCCTCCACTTT. Protein: CASSPEIRQGAYNSPLHF. Full variable domain (missing parts from reference TRBV5-4 and TRBJ1-6): ETGVTQSPTHLIKTRGQQVTLRCSSQSGHNTVSWYQQALGQGPQFIFQYYREEENGRGNFPPRFSGLQFPNYSSELNVNALELDDSALYLCASSPEIRQGAYNSPLHFGNGTRLTVT.

V is TRBV7-7 and J is TRBJ2-5; 7 bases line up with TRBD2. The CDR3 is made up of 14 amino acids. Germline-derived CDR1 and CDR2 are SSHAT and FNYEAQ (reference sequence). Trimming at V came to 5 bases and at J to 1 base, leaving 4 bases not matched to a gene. CDR3 DNA: TGTGCCAGCAGCCTAACTAGCGTCCAAGAGACCCAGTACTTC. The encoded protein is CASSLTSVQETQYF.

This clone was detected only a few times. The CDR3 DNA reads TGTGCCAGCAGCCCCTCTAGGGGGCCTGGAAACACCATATATTTT. Protein sequence: CASSPSRGPGNTIYF. The chain employs TRBV5-4 and TRBJ1-3; 7 bases map to TRBD1. Germline CDR1 reads SGHNT; CDR2 reads YYREEE (reference sequence). V lost 4 bases, J lost 2 bases, and 6 bases stayed unmatched. There are 15 residues in the CDR3.

CDR3 loop: CASPSGQHNQPQHF. As DNA, the CDR3 is TGTGCCAGCCCTTCGGGACAGCACAATCAGCCCCAGCATTTT. V gene TRBV19 combines with J gene TRBJ1-5, with 7 nucleotides matching TRBD1. This CDR3 has 14 residues. Trimming cost V 9 bases and J 3 bases; bases outside gene matches: 8. In germline, CDR1 is LNHDA, CDR2 SQIVND (reference sequence).

This chain uses TRBV10-3 with TRBJ1-1; maybe TRBD1 (6 bases). The germline V gene has CDR1 ENHRY and CDR2 SYGVKD. The V end was cut by 6 bases, the J end by 1 base, with 9 bases between. The CDR3 has 13 amino acids. The CDR3 DNA is TGTGCCATCAGGGACAGCCCGAACACTGAAGCTTTCTTT. It yields the protein CAIRDSPNTEAFF.

The V and J genes are TRBV5-4 and TRBJ2-3; 8 nucleotides align to TRBD2. V shed 3 bases and J 0 bases; nucleotides not matched to a gene: 18. Per germline, CDR1 SGHNT and CDR2 YYREEE (reference sequence). The CDR3 contains 20 residues. CDR3 sequence (DNA): TGTGCCAGCAGCTCACCACTCATGACCACTAGCGGCATTAGCACAGATACGCAGTATTTT. Protein: CASSSPLMTTSGISTDTQYF. The full variable domain, in which reference TRBV5-4 and TRBJ2-3 provide the parts outside the CDR3, is ETGVTQSPTHLIKTRGQQVTLRCSSQSGHNTVSWYQQALGQGPQFIFQYYREEENGRGNFPPRFSGLQFPNYSSELNVNALELDDSALYLCASSSPLMTTSGISTDTQYFGPGTRLTVL.

V is TRBV5-4 and J is TRBJ2-7; TRBD1 aligns across 7 bases. The V gene's germline CDR1 is SGHNT and CDR2 YYREEE (reference sequence). This CDR3 comprises 14 residues. The V and J ends lost 4 bases and 2 bases, in that order; junction bases with no gene match: 6. The CDR3 sequence: CASSLRDRAYEQYF. The CDR3 DNA sequence: TGTGCCAGCAGCCTTCGGGACAGAGCCTACGAGCAGTACTTC.

The rearrangement joins TRBV19 to TRBJ2-7; 7 bases match TRBD1. Germline V CDR1 and CDR2: LNHDA, SQIVND (reference sequence). The CDR3 runs 15 residues. The V and J ends lost 0 bases and 3 bases, in that order; junction bases with no gene match: 5. In DNA form, the CDR3 reads TGTGCCAGTAGTATAGAAGGGACAGACCTCTACGAGCAGTACTTC. It is translated as CASSIEGTDLYEQYF.